The entry that follows covers one T cell receptor beta chain sequence. Its matching antigen is unknown. The sample originates from a study of blood T cells in healthy people across ages. Broader study findings: Not knowing donor CMV status may have confounded expanded clonotype changes.

The V gene lost 5 bases and the J gene lost 2 bases, with 9 bases spanning the gap. This CDR3 is built from 13 residues. Primers used in a second PCR of roughly 7 to 12 cycles were a sample-barcoded 5' primer and a J-beta primer mix. TCRdb itself ran the 5' RACE reads through MiXCR, one entry per CDR3 protein. The data contain more than 500,000 distinct CDR3 sequences, 25% to 35% of them singletons. The same sample was also studied in work on T cells of mothers and their children. That paper states: For the second PCR, the M1S primer put in sample barcodes and 2-4 random nucleotides.

Sequencing used blood. This sequence was found in a boy aged 2-9 years in good health. The chain employs TRBV12-3 or TRBV12-4 and TRBJ1-1; D remains ambiguous. The CDR3 nucleotides read TGTGCCAGCAGTGTAACAGATAACACTGAAGCTTTCTTT. It is translated as CASSVTDNTEAFF.